Listed below are T cell receptor beta chains from one sample, sequenced in a study of blood T cell repertoires in COVID-19. The repertoire was sequenced with immunoSEQ multiplex PCR; TCRdb's copy has only in-frame clones and lacks some. The sample includes under 350,000 clones, around 90% seen only once; the top ten take 1.7%. What was sequenced was PBMCs or T cells enriched from blood (not recorded which). These receptors originate from a middle-aged woman who had recovered from COVID-19. CDR3s include the opening cysteine and the closing phenylalanine or tryptophan. A D gene is named only where the DNA matches it firmly. Not every row has a clone size; where given, it reads once, few, many or a size class.

>-|TRBV9|-|TRBJ1-6
CASSAILNSPLHF
TGTGCCAGCAGCGCTATCCTTAATTCACCCCTCCACTTT
>TRBD1|TRBV2|-|TRBJ2-5
CASSADRGQETQYF
TGTGCCAGCAGTGCCGACAGGGGCCAAGAGACCCAGTACTTC
>TRBD1|TRBV10-3|-|TRBJ2-7
CAIGGQGKDEQYF
TGTGCCATCGGGGGACAGGGAAAAGACGAGCAGTACTTC
>TRBD2|TRBV5-4|few|TRBJ2-2
CASSPAGGQAGELFF
TGTGCCAGCAGCCCGGCGGGGGGGCAGGCCGGGGAGCTGTTTTTT
>TRBD1|TRBV30|-|TRBJ1-2
CAWSAGQGGYGYTF
TGTGCCTGGAGTGCCGGACAGGGCGGCTATGGCTACACCTTC
>TRBD1|TRBV7-9|-|TRBJ1-5
CASSWGQGNGNQPQHF
TGTGCCAGCAGCTGGGGACAGGGTAACGGCAATCAGCCCCAGCATTTT
>TRBD1|TRBV3-1/TRBV3-2|-|TRBJ1-5
CASSQLTPGTGGQPQHF
TGTGCCAGCAGCCAATTGACCCCGGGGACAGGGGGGCAGCCCCAGCATTTT
>-|TRBV7-9|-|TRBJ1-1
CASSLGLTLGGPEAFF
TGTGCCAGCAGCTTAGGATTGACACTTGGTGGTCCTGAAGCTTTCTTT
>-|TRBV5-1|-|TRBJ2-5
CASRRTDKETQYF
TGCGCCAGCAGGAGGACAGACAAAGAGACCCAGTACTTC
>TRBD1|TRBV18|once|TRBJ1-2
CASSSPGQGYYGYTF
TGTGCCAGCTCATCTCCGGGACAGGGCTACTATGGCTACACCTTC
>-|TRBV11-1|-|TRBJ1-1
CASSLETQGGAFF
TGTGCCAGCAGCTTAGAGACCCAGGGAGGAGCTTTCTTT
>-|TRBV27|-|TRBJ1-1
CASSYRTEKNTEAFF
TGTGCCAGCAGTTATCGGACAGAGAAGAACACTGAAGCTTTCTTT
>TRBD1|TRBV27|-|TRBJ1-4
CASSPRDSRFNEKLFF
TGTGCCAGCAGTCCCCGGGACAGCCGTTTTAATGAAAAACTGTTTTTT
>-|TRBV25-1|-|TRBJ1-3
CASSGLPDTIYF
TGTGCCAGCAGCGGACTGCCAGACACCATATATTTT
>TRBD1|TRBV2|-|TRBJ1-1
CASSDGTGRNTEAFF
TGTGCCAGCAGTGATGGGACAGGAAGGAACACTGAAGCTTTCTTT
>TRBD1|TRBV27|-|TRBJ2-6
CASKRQGSGANVLTF
TGTGCCAGCAAAAGACAGGGATCTGGGGCCAACGTCCTGACTTTC
>-|TRBV19|-|TRBJ1-4
CASSIGPGGATNEKLFF
TGTGCCAGTAGTATAGGTCCGGGGGGAGCAACTAATGAAAAACTGTTTTTT
>-|TRBV2|-|TRBJ1-1
CATTRNPVTEAFF
TGTGCCACCACGCGAAACCCCGTGACTGAAGCTTTCTTT
>-|TRBV7-6|-|TRBJ2-3
CASSFTGGNRGDTQYF
TGTGCCAGCAGCTTCACTGGAGGGAACCGCGGAGATACGCAGTATTTT
>-|TRBV6-5|-|TRBJ1-4
CASSLDPRGGEKLFF
TGTGCCAGCAGTTTGGACCCTCGAGGGGGTGAAAAACTGTTTTTT
>-|TRBV2|-|TRBJ1-2
CASSRTPNYGYTF
TGTGCCAGCAGCCGGACTCCTAACTATGGCTACACCTTC
>-|TRBV14|-|TRBJ2-5
CASSRQLQETQYF
TGTGCCAGCAGCCGACAGCTACAAGAGACCCAGTACTTC
>TRBD1|TRBV18|-|TRBJ2-6
CASSPYRGAGANVLTF
TGTGCCAGCTCACCATACAGGGGGGCCGGGGCCAACGTCCTGACTTTC
>TRBD1|TRBV7-8|-|TRBJ1-1
CASSPTTGAGNTEAFF
TGTGCCAGCAGCCCAACGACAGGGGCGGGGAACACTGAAGCTTTCTTT
>-|TRBV9|-|TRBJ1-1
CASSGGLLNTEAFF
TGTGCCAGCAGCGGGGGACTCTTGAACACTGAAGCTTTCTTT
>-|TRBV18|-|TRBJ1-3
CASSSGYGNTIYF
TGTGCCAGCTCTTCGGGGTACGGAAACACCATATATTTT
>TRBD1|TRBV29-1|-|TRBJ1-2
CSIRTGGSAGGYTF
TGCAGCATCCGGACAGGGGGCTCCGCTGGCGGCTACACCTTC
>-|TRBV11-1|-|TRBJ2-1
CASSGPTSYNEQFF
TGTGCCAGCAGCGGGCCTACGTCCTACAATGAGCAGTTCTTC
>TRBD2|TRBV7-2|-|TRBJ2-1
CASSLAGLATYNEQFF
TGTGCCAGCAGCTTAGCGGGACTAGCGACCTACAATGAGCAGTTCTTC
>-|TRBV10-3|-|TRBJ2-2
CAIRKGQNTGELFF
TGTGCCATCAGAAAGGGACAGAACACCGGGGAGCTGTTTTTT
>TRBD1|TRBV5-1|-|TRBJ1-2
CASSPGTGVGYTF
TGCGCCAGCAGCCCGGGGACAGGGGTCGGCTACACCTTC
>TRBD1|TRBV5-1|-|TRBJ1-5
CASSLGDRNQPQHF
TGCGCCAGCAGCTTGGGGGACAGGAATCAGCCCCAGCATTTT
>-|TRBV19|-|TRBJ2-5
CASRTWGGPGETQYF
TGTGCCAGTAGGACATGGGGGGGGCCAGGGGAGACCCAGTACTTC
>-|TRBV13|-|TRBJ2-3
CASSSRRAATPDTQYF
TGTGCCAGCAGCTCGCGACGAGCGGCTACTCCAGATACGCAGTATTTT
>TRBD1|TRBV5-1|once|TRBJ1-5
CASSPRPRDRVYQPQHF
TGCGCCAGCAGCCCCCGGCCTCGGGACAGGGTTTATCAGCCCCAGCATTTT
>TRBD2|TRBV5-1|-|TRBJ2-3
CASSFSGRAPDTQYF
TGCGCCAGCAGCTTCAGCGGGAGGGCCCCAGATACGCAGTATTTT
>TRBD1|TRBV6-5|-|TRBJ1-2
CASSPGQASYGYTF
TGTGCCAGCAGTCCGGGACAGGCGAGCTATGGCTACACCTTC
>-|TRBV30|-|TRBJ1-4
CAWSATATNEKLFF
TGTGCCTGGAGTGCGACAGCAACTAATGAAAAACTGTTTTTT
>-|TRBV5-4|-|TRBJ1-2
CASSLKREFGGYTF
TGTGCCAGCAGCTTGAAGCGGGAATTCGGTGGCTACACCTTC
>-|TRBV2|-|TRBJ1-2
CASGGQSLTNYGYTF
TGTGCCAGCGGGGGACAAAGCCTCACTAACTATGGCTACACCTTC
>-|TRBV30|-|TRBJ1-2
CAWSVPRVGYTF
TGTGCCTGGAGTGTACCCAGGGTGGGCTACACCTTC
>-|TRBV10-2|few|TRBJ1-3
CASGDRWSSGNTIYF
TGCGCCAGCGGCGACAGGTGGAGCTCTGGAAACACCATATATTTT
>-|TRBV5-6|-|TRBJ1-4
CASSATHRESTNEKLFF
TGTGCCAGCAGCGCGACACACCGAGAATCAACTAATGAAAAACTGTTTTTT
>-|TRBV7-9|-|TRBJ2-7
CASSSSQALEQYF
TGTGCCAGCAGCTCTTCACAGGCTTTGGAGCAGTACTTC